Sequencing of this T cell receptor beta chain was carried out in a study of shared clonotypes between healthy human individuals. For the study at large: Sampling drew on donors who were a couple of women and a few men aged 18 to 49.

CDR3 size: 15 residues. Germline V CDR1 and CDR2: ENHRY, SYGVKD. V lost 6 bases to trimming and J lost 4 bases; unmatched junction nucleotides: 8. Study observations and caveats: The study found lower generation probabilities in non-shared clonotypes than in those shared by all four donors. The genetic and exposure-history diversity represented was limited by few donors. Approximately 5% was the fraction of naive CD4 clonotypes found shared across a handful of donors.

TCRdb's copy holds only in-frame clones and misses some; the assay was immunoSEQ multiplex PCR. The data contain about 2 million clones, roughly 95% of them singletons. Worth noting for this clone: Antigen specificity is unknown.

This rearrangement joins TRBV10-3 to TRBJ1-1, with 10 bases fitting TRBD1. What was sequenced was naive CD4+ T cells sorted from blood. Described subset: CD45RA+ positively selected. The clonotype was recovered from a man younger than 35 in good health. The CDR3 reads CAIRSTGGFITEAFF. The CDR3 coding sequence is TGTGCCATCAGGTCGACAGGGGGCTTTATCACTGAAGCTTTCTTT.